The present T cell receptor beta chain was sequenced within a study of beta chain features in type 1 diabetes (dated by TCRdb to 2016 to 2018). In the study overall: Mean age, gender distribution, total cell number and subset yield were not different between patients and healthy donors. In the study, TCRB repertoires of sorted circulating CD4+ T cell subsets from recently diagnosed type 1 diabetes patients were compared with those of matched healthy donors. A total of around 100 million sorted cells were examined across all samples, and RNA yield correlated strongly with the number of cells per subset. Whereas all 30 or so donors provided naive and central memory subsets, regulatory and stem cell-like memory subsets were isolated from just 8 patients and about 8 healthy donors. Study-level results and caveats: Shorter templates might have been favored by PCR, but patient and control samples were amplified and corrected together, so both groups would have been affected equally by any skew. A moderate but significant shortening of TCRB CDR3 length was observed in type 1 diabetes patients in all four CD4+ subsets. Only small numbers of individuals were included in the HLA sub-analyses, which left unresolved whether HLA type had any influence on TCRB rearrangement. At VDJ recombination sites, type 1 diabetes patients had fewer insertions and more deleted nucleotides, which implies abnormalities in thymic rearrangement. Because cDNA was sequenced instead of genomic DNA, activated cells with high expression could be over-represented, although the groups did not differ in activation or CD3 levels. Naive, central memory and regulatory TCRB repertoires appeared to be more similar among patients than among healthy donors.

In its sample, this clone was seen a few times. Its cognate antigen has yet to be identified. No base quality values were provided; no much bigger clone lies one nucleotide off. From each donor, a single peripheral blood sample of about 116 mL on average was drawn into heparinised tubes. A BD FACSAria II was used to sort naive, central memory, regulatory and stem cell-like memory CD4+ T cells with a panel that included CD45RO, CCR7, CD25, CD127, CD95 and CD27. Every sorted population had a purity above 95%. PBMCs were isolated right away by Lymphoprep density gradient centrifugation and were stained directly, without culture. Samples were stained and sorted in pairs, with one healthy donor and one patient per experiment, so that batch effects were minimized. CDR1 and CDR2 were assigned from the germline V gene (reference sequence) as LNHDA and SQIVND. The V and J ends are trimmed by 3 bases and 0 bases, leaving 18 bases between them. The CDR3, cysteine through phenylalanine, is 18 amino acids long. Kept here is only the CDR3 DNA, which spans 54 bases and is read in frame from base 1.

The High Capacity cDNA Reverse Transcription Kit was used to reverse transcribe all of the isolated RNA, meaning that expressed TCRB transcripts were what got sequenced. Naive, central memory and regulatory T cell samples underwent deep immunoSEQ sequencing, averaging about 3.3 million total reads per sample. Sorted cells were lysed in RLT buffer and RNA was extracted with DNase-treated RNeasy Micro or Mini kits, depending on cell number. To prevent cross-contamination, each cell subset was processed individually, whereas patient and healthy donor samples were processed jointly. TCRB sequences were amplified from cDNA with the immunoSEQ multiplex PCR, producing 87-bp fragments spanning the CDR3 region. Amplicons were sequenced on the Illumina HiSeq platform. From the authors' description of their analysis: PCR bias was corrected computationally using synthetic template baselines, and reads within Hamming distance 2 were collapsed, with unmergeable singletons discarded. By aligning reads against IMGT, V, D and J genes, CDR3 length, and insertions or deletions at six rearrangement sites were assigned. Within each subset, clonotype counts were normalized to the number of sorted cells before true diversity and Gini coefficients were calculated with the tcR R package. Repertoire sharing was quantified using the overlap coefficient calculated on TCRB nucleotide sequences. As a proxy for the pre-selection repertoire, out-of-frame TCRB sequences from naive cells were analyzed. TCRdb limited this immuneACCESS table to in-frame rearrangements with V and J called. A share of clones is missing; checked studies link under half to unresolved V genes, and the rest is unexplained. V and J calls and clone size come straight from that table; D and trimming were deduced from the DNA. The sample table contains just under 150,000 clones; only one count was recorded for 8% to 13% of them. Roughly 1.3% of the sample is in the top ten clones.

The origin of this receptor is a man aged 18 to 29 in good health. This chain is built from TRBV19 and TRBJ1-3, with TRBD1 as a weak D call on 5 bases. Material for sequencing was naive CD4+ T cells from blood. According to the study, the label for this sample's cell subset or site signals: true naive CD4+ T cells. Here the CDR3 is given as CASSMATDRTFSGNTIYF. In nucleotide form, the sequence is TGTGCCAGTAGTATGGCCACAGACAGAACCTTCTCTGGAAACACCATATATTTT. Reference TRBV19 and TRBJ1-3 genes cover what lies past the CDR3, so the full variable domain is DGGITQSPKYLFRKEGQNVTLSCEQNLNHDAMYWYRQDPGQGLRLIYYSQIVNDFQKGDIAEGYSVSREKKESFPLTVTSAQKNPTAFYLCASSMATDRTFSGNTIYFGEGSWLTVV.